This entry lists 27 T cell receptor beta chains sequenced from one sample in a study of T cells in tumors after PD-1 blockade. Generated by immunoSEQ multiplex PCR, the TCRdb table keeps only in-frame clones and is missing some. The sample carries approximately 35,000 clones, just under 80% recorded once. This sample comprised PBMCs, obtained before anti-PD-1 treatment. These receptors all come from a human donor with basal cell carcinoma.

V gene TRBV18 combines with J gene TRBJ2-3; a weak D match, TRBD2 (5 bases). Germline V CDR1 and CDR2: KGHSH, LQKENI. This CDR3 is 14 amino acids long. With 3 bases removed from V and 0 bases from J, the gap between germline ends came to 7 bases. The CDR3 reads CASSPSGSTDTQYF. The CDR3 region has the DNA TGTGCCAGCTCACCCAGCGGTAGCACAGATACGCAGTATTTT.

This rearrangement joins TRBV4-3 to TRBJ1-5; D is unclear. With 0 bases removed from V and 6 bases from J, the gap between germline ends came to 9 bases. Germline V gene lookup returns CDR1 LGHNA and CDR2 YSLEER. This CDR3 is built from 14 residues. The CDR3 here is CASSQELEGQPQHF. The DNA for the CDR3 is TGCGCCAGCAGCCAAGAGTTAGAAGGTCAGCCCCAGCATTTT.

V usage is TRBV6-2 or TRBV6-3 and J usage is TRBJ1-1, with D possibly matching TRBD1 (5 bases). The CDR3 spans 15 residues. Germline V gene data show CDR1 as MNHEY and CDR2 as SVGEGT. V lost 4 bases to trimming and J lost 4 bases, with 16 bases between them. CDR3 region: CASSFVAGVGTEAFF. In nucleotides, the CDR3 is TGTGCCAGCAGTTTCGTCGCGGGGGTCGGCACTGAAGCTTTCTTT.

The chain links TRBV19 to TRBJ1-2, with D maybe TRBD1 (5 bases). V was pared by 10 bases and J by 4 bases, with 19 bases between. This CDR3 comprises 14 residues. Germline CDR1 is LNHDA and CDR2 is SQIVND (reference sequence). The CDR3 bases are TGTGCCACCTCGAGGGCCGGGGACGGCTATGGCTACACCTTC. Translated: CATSRAGDGYGYTF.

V gene TRBV19 combines with J gene TRBJ2-3; D perhaps matches TRBD2 (6 bases). The CDR3 contains 16 residues. Trimming pared 7 bases from V and 4 bases from J, leaving 21 bases between. Germline V gives CDR1 LNHDA, CDR2 SQIVND (reference sequence). CDR3 nucleotide sequence: TGTGCCAGTAAAGGAGGGTCCGTTAAGAGACCAGATACGCAGTATTTT. It yields the protein CASKGGSVKRPDTQYF. Filled out from reference TRBV19 and TRBJ2-3, the complete variable domain reads DGGITQSPKYLFRKEGQNVTLSCEQNLNHDAMYWYRQDPGQGLRLIYYSQIVNDFQKGDIAEGYSVSREKKESFPLTVTSAQKNPTAFYLCASKGGSVKRPDTQYFGPGTRLTVL.

About this clone: The identical CDR3 is also encoded by other nucleotide sequences in the sample. The chain uses TRBV2 and TRBJ2-1; 7 bases fit TRBD1. V dropped 6 bases and J dropped 14; count of bases not matched to a gene: 16. The CDR3 covers 14 residues. CDR1 and CDR2 from the germline V gene are SNHLY and FYNNEI. CDR3: CASRERLRQGAKFF. The CDR3 DNA reads as TGTGCCAGCAGAGAACGGTTGAGACAGGGAGCGAAGTTCTTC.

The rearrangement links TRBV4-3 to TRBJ2-3; 7 bases line up with TRBD2. CDR1 LGHNA and CDR2 YSLEER come from the germline V gene. The CDR3 has 16 residues. Trimming took 0 bases from V and 3 from J; bases not matched to a gene: 6. The CDR3 here is CASSQEWSGATDTQYF. The CDR3 DNA sequence: TGCGCCAGCAGCCAAGAGTGGAGCGGGGCTACAGATACGCAGTATTTT.

This chain joins TRBV4-1 and TRBJ1-2; 7 bases fit TRBD1. Germline V gives CDR1 MGHRA, CDR2 YSYEKL. CDR3 length: 15 amino acids. Losses at the gene ends were 6 bases for V and 4 bases for J; bases not matched to a gene: 11. CDR3 nucleotide sequence: TGCGCCAGCAGTCACGTTCACGGGACAGCCTATGGCTACACCTTC. It specifies CASSHVHGTAYGYTF.

This chain uses TRBV6-5 with TRBJ1-2; 7 positions agree with TRBD1. This CDR3 has 14 amino acids. Germline-derived CDR1 and CDR2 are MNHEY and SVGAGI. V dropped 6 bases and J dropped 4; count of bases not matched to a gene: 8. Written as DNA, the CDR3 is TGTGCCAGCAGCGGGACAGAGCGTCCCTATGGCTACACCTTC. The encoded protein is CASSGTERPYGYTF.

This clone was counted a few times. The genes are TRBV18 and TRBJ2-5, with TRBD2 identical over 10 bases. Germline loops: CDR1 KGHSH, CDR2 LQKENI. This CDR3 contains 16 residues. V lost 2 bases and J lost 4; bases outside the gene matches: 7. The CDR3 nucleotides read TGTGCCAGCTCACCAAAACAACAGCGGGAGGGAGAGACCCAGTACTTC. Translation gives CASSPKQQREGETQYF.

The rearrangement uses TRBV14 and TRBJ1-3; D ambiguous. V was shortened by 1 base and J by 9 bases, with 13 bases between the two germline ends. This CDR3 region has 14 residues. CDR1 is SGHDN and CDR2 is FVKESK in the germline V gene. CDR3 amino acids: CASSQVGRTGTIYF. CDR3 coding DNA: TGTGCCAGCAGCCAAGTAGGGCGTACGGGCACCATATATTTT.

This chain joins TRBV6-5 and TRBJ1-4, with 7 bases identical to TRBD1. J lost 7 bases, V lost 2 bases, and 4 bases had no gene match. In germline, CDR1 is MNHEY, CDR2 SVGAGI. The CDR3 loop spans 14 amino acids. DNA of the CDR3: TGTGCCAGCAGTTACCGTCAGGGGGGTGAAAAACTGTTTTTT. Translated: CASSYRQGGEKLFF.

The chain couples TRBV7-3 to TRBJ2-3; D not resolved. Trimming pared 3 bases from V and 0 bases from J, leaving 7 bases between. The CDR3 length is 14 residues. Germline CDR1 is SGHTA and CDR2 is FQGTGA. The CDR3 DNA reads as TGTGCCAGCAGCTTGCATAAAAGCACAGATACGCAGTATTTT. It specifies CASSLHKSTDTQYF.

J is TRBJ2-2 and V is TRBV6-2 or TRBV6-3, with 9 bases aligning to TRBD1. After removal of 5 bases from V and 5 bases from J, the junction contained 6 bases not matched to a gene. Germline V gene sequence: CDR1 MNHEY, CDR2 SVGEGT. The CDR3 extends over 15 amino acids. CDR3 protein: CASSDRGGETGELFF. CDR3 DNA sequence: TGTGCCAGCAGTGACAGGGGGGGAGAGACCGGGGAGCTGTTTTTT.

The chain uses TRBV7-6 and TRBJ2-1; 12 positions agree with TRBD2. The ends lost 6 bases at V and 9 bases at J; junction bases unmatched: 12. This CDR3 spans 16 amino acids. CDR1 SGHVS and CDR2 FNYEAQ come from the germline V gene. In DNA form, the CDR3 reads TGTGCCAGCAGAAGTCAGACTAGCGGGAGACCTACTGAGCAGTTCTTC. Translated, it gives CASRSQTSGRPTEQFF.

Within the sample, this clone is medium-sized (0.01 to 0.1%). The chain combines TRBV3-1 (or the pseudogene TRBV3-2) with TRBJ1-2; D is uncertain. The CDR3 loop spans 15 amino acids. V was shortened by 0 bases and J by 3 bases, with 11 bases between the two germline ends. In germline, CDR1 is LGHDT, CDR2 YNNKEL (reference sequence). The CDR3 DNA sequence: TGTGCCAGCAGCCAAGATTCACCCTCATACTATGGCTACACCTTC. Its protein is CASSQDSPSYYGYTF.

The genes are TRBV7-9 and TRBJ2-7, with 7 bases that match TRBD1. Germline CDR1 SEHNR, CDR2 FQNEAQ (reference sequence). The CDR3 is 14 amino acids. Trimming removed 10 bases from V and 1 base from J; junction bases left unmatched: 10. CDR3 DNA: TGTGCCACTCGCGACAGGGTCGGGTCCTACGAGCAGTACTTC. It specifies CATRDRVGSYEQYF.

A word on this clone: This sample includes further DNA sequences coding for the same CDR3. The chain joins TRBV24-1 to TRBJ2-1; no clear D. The V gene lost 5 bases and the J gene lost 1 base, with 8 bases spanning the gap. The CDR3 is 14 amino acids. CDR1 is KGHDR, CDR2 SFDVKD, per germline. The CDR3 loop is CATSGSTSYNEQFF. The CDR3 DNA sequence: TGTGCCACCAGTGGCAGTACGTCCTACAATGAGCAGTTCTTC.

V and J are TRBV5-1 and TRBJ2-3; possible D gene TRBD2, 6 bases. The CDR3 covers 15 residues. Per the germline V gene, CDR1 is SGHRS and CDR2 is YFSETQ. Between the trimmed V and J ends, which lost 4 bases and 6 bases, there was a span of 18 bases. This CDR3 reads CASSPGGESLDTQYF. The CDR3 DNA reads TGCGCCAGCAGCCCGGGCGGGGAGTCCTTGGATACGCAGTATTTT.

The V call is TRBV19, the J call TRBJ1-5, with D unresolved. CDR1 and CDR2 from the germline V gene are LNHDA and SQIVND (reference sequence). Trimming cost V 4 bases and J 0 bases, with 10 bases left between them. This CDR3 has 15 amino acids. CDR3 coding DNA: TGTGCCAGTAGTAGGCCAGGATATAGCAATCAGCCCCAGCATTTT. The encoded protein is CASSRPGYSNQPQHF.

V usage is TRBV14 and J usage is TRBJ1-1; D remains ambiguous. The CDR3 spans 14 residues. Trimming took off 5 bases at V and 2 bases at J, with 12 bases between the two ends. Germline assignment: CDR1 SGHDN and CDR2 FVKESK. This CDR3 reads CASSYGRVNTEAFF. DNA of the CDR3: TGTGCCAGCAGCTATGGCCGCGTCAACACTGAAGCTTTCTTT.

In its sample, this clone was seen a few times. This chain connects TRBV28 to TRBJ2-7; TRBD1 aligns across 8 bases. The CDR3 length is 15 residues. Germline assignment: CDR1 MDHEN and CDR2 SYDVKM. Unmatched junction bases numbered 6, after V lost 5 bases and J lost 0 bases. Here the CDR3 DNA reads TGTGCCAGCAGTCCGTCGGACAGGGCCTCCTACGAGCAGTACTTC. As protein: CASSPSDRASYEQYF.

The chain joins TRBV6-6 to TRBJ2-3, with 8 bases aligning to TRBD2. V was pared by 5 bases and J by 6 bases, with 13 bases of the junction left unmatched. The CDR3 runs 16 residues. Germline CDR1 MNHNY, CDR2 SVGAGI (reference sequence). The CDR3 reads CASSQAGTSLRDTQYF. As DNA, the CDR3 is TGTGCCAGCAGTCAGGCCGGGACTAGTCTTAGGGATACGCAGTATTTT.

This chain joins TRBV25-1 and TRBJ2-7; 8 bases map to TRBD1. Germline CDR1 MGHDK, CDR2 SYGVNS. This CDR3 region has 13 residues. The V segment lost 6 bases and the J segment 2 bases; nucleotides outside the gene matches: 3. The CDR3 DNA reads as TGTGCCAGCAGGGGACAGGCGGCCTACGAGCAGTACTTC. It codes for CASRGQAAYEQYF.

The chain uses TRBV10-3 and TRBJ2-7, with D possibly matching TRBD2 (6 bases). Germline V gene sequence: CDR1 ENHRY, CDR2 SYGVKD. CDR3 length equals 13 residues. Between the trimmed V and J ends, which lost 3 bases and 6 bases, there was a span of 12 bases. In DNA form, the CDR3 reads TGTGCCATCAGTGATAACGGGGGTCCCGAGCAGTACTTC. It specifies CAISDNGGPEQYF.

This rearrangement joins TRBV4-1 to TRBJ1-2; TRBD1 is a possible D gene (5 bases). Per the germline V gene, CDR1 is MGHRA and CDR2 is YSYEKL. Trimming left V 0 bases short and J 4 bases short, with 12 bases between. The CDR3 extends over 15 amino acids. CDR3 loop: CASSQDTGNSYGYTF. The CDR3 region has the DNA TGCGCCAGCAGCCAAGATACAGGAAACTCCTATGGCTACACCTTC.

This rearrangement joins TRBV11-3 to TRBJ2-7; TRBD1 matches 8 bases. Germline V CDR1 and CDR2: SGHNT, YENEEA. The CDR3 covers 14 residues. V shed 5 bases, J shed 5 bases, and the junction held 8 bases outside the gene matches. The CDR3 DNA sequence: TGTGCCAGCAGCCCAGGGGGCGCCATAAACGAGCAGTACTTC. It specifies CASSPGGAINEQYF.